Below are 5 T cell receptor beta chains sequenced from a single sample in a study of blood T cell repertoires in COVID-19. Clones were read by immunoSEQ multiplex PCR, and TCRdb kept only the in-frame ones, dropping some. The sample lists tens of thousands of clones; about 86% were seen once. Material for sequencing was peripheral blood. These TCRs come from a woman aged 65 to 85 with acute or convalescent COVID-19.

The chain combines TRBV29-1 with TRBJ2-3, with D unclear. The CDR3 covers 12 residues. The germline V gene has CDR1 SQVTM and CDR2 ANQGSEA. The V end was cut by 3 bases, the J end by 8 bases, with 12 bases between. The CDR3 is CSVDDLLGTQYF. The CDR3 coding sequence is TGCAGCGTTGATGACTTGCTGGGTACGCAGTATTTT.

The rearrangement joins TRBV6-5 to TRBJ1-6; D unresolved. Germline V gives CDR1 MNHEY, CDR2 SVGAGI. V dropped 6 bases and J dropped 0 bases, with 9 bases sitting between them. The CDR3 is made up of 15 amino acids. This chain's CDR3 is CASRGESSYNSPLHF. The CDR3 nucleotides read TGTGCCAGCAGGGGAGAAAGCTCCTATAATTCACCCCTCCACTTT.

The table lists this clone with a few counts. V and J are TRBV6-5 and TRBJ2-1, with D possibly matching TRBD2 (5 bases). This CDR3 is built from 12 residues. The germline V and J ends were trimmed by 6 bases and 6 bases, with 9 bases remaining between them. Germline assignment: CDR1 MNHEY and CDR2 SVGAGI. The CDR3: CASREVSNEQFF. The DNA of the CDR3 is TGTGCCAGCAGGGAGGTCAGCAATGAGCAGTTCTTC.

This clone was observed once. In nucleotides, the CDR3 is TGTGCCAGCAGTTACGCCTTCCACGGGGAGCAGTACTTC. This encodes CASSYAFHGEQYF. The V gene is TRBV6-2 or TRBV6-3, the J gene TRBJ2-7; D remains unclear. This CDR3 is 13 amino acids long. Germline lookup yields CDR1 MNHEY and CDR2 SVGEGT. V lost 2 bases and J 7 bases, leaving 12 bases between the germline ends.

The V call is TRBV28, the J call TRBJ1-4; 11 bases agree with TRBD1. The V gene's germline CDR1 is MDHEN and CDR2 SYDVKM. V trimming: 5 bases; J trimming: 7 bases; junction bases outside the gene matches: 3. The CDR3 covers 14 residues. The CDR3 loop is CASSGTGGSEKLFF. DNA for the CDR3: TGTGCCAGCAGTGGGACAGGGGGTAGTGAAAAACTGTTTTTT.